This is a list of T cell receptor beta chains from one sample in a study of T-cell memory formation after mild COVID-19. TCRdb analysed the 5' RACE reads with MiXCR anew, one entry per CDR3 protein. The sample shows roughly 180,000 distinct CDR3 sequences, 15% to 20% of them seen only once. The sequencing input was PBMCs or a T cell subset sorted from them (not recorded which). These receptor sequences come from a man between 18 and 35 years old who had mild COVID-19 (a few samples of this study predate the infection). Cell type and time point are not known. The CDR3 runs from the conserved cysteine through the conserved F or W. Fields, in order: J gene, V gene, CDR3 protein.

TRBJ1-2	TRBV6-5	CASTSRGSGYTF
TRBJ1-6	TRBV7-3	CASSRNPGDSPLHF
TRBJ2-1	TRBV9	CASSARGEYNEQFF
TRBJ2-7	TRBV4-1	CASSPAGRVSEQYF
TRBJ2-3	TRBV11-3	CASGAGPSADTQYF
TRBJ2-5	TRBV28	CASSLWLPQRTQETQYF
TRBJ1-1	TRBV10-3	CAAGQGISTEAFF
TRBJ2-1	TRBV28	CASSFLRGPSGEQFF
TRBJ2-5	TRBV20-1	CSASVSGWGTQYF
TRBJ1-1	TRBV7-2	CASSQQSGTEAFF
TRBJ2-3	TRBV20-1	CSVQREGRSDTQYF
TRBJ1-1	TRBV7-2	CASSLVGTENTEAFF
TRBJ1-6	TRBV6-5	CASTSWTLSSYNSPLHF
TRBJ1-1	TRBV7-2	CASSFPGVNTEAFF
TRBJ2-7	TRBV18	CASSPPYTSYEQYF
TRBJ1-5	TRBV6-5	CASSYDKGAQPQHF
TRBJ1-2	TRBV12-3/TRBV12-4	CASGLWGTGYTF
TRBJ2-2	TRBV27	CASSLRGIGELFF
TRBJ2-3	TRBV5-1	CASRGGAITDTQYF
TRBJ1-6	TRBV7-9	CASSPGQGSSPLHF
TRBJ1-1	TRBV2	CASRVAGRSTEAFF
TRBJ2-7	TRBV5-1	CASSLDGQNPYEQYF
TRBJ2-1	TRBV5-1	CASSPHANIGSYNEQFF
TRBJ1-1	TRBV6-6	CASSYSREGTEAFF
TRBJ1-1	TRBV15	CAHIGAPNTEAFF
TRBJ2-3	TRBV20-1	CSAYATRIDTQYF
TRBJ1-1	TRBV5-1	CASSLGPGQGGPEAFF
TRBJ1-5	TRBV12-3/TRBV12-4	CASSLASRHQPQHF
TRBJ2-5	TRBV12-3/TRBV12-4	CASSRDRDETQYF
TRBJ2-5	TRBV15	CATSGGPGPPEETQYF
TRBJ1-1	TRBV20-1	CSAAGRYREAFF
TRBJ2-5	TRBV5-1	CASSFGTQETQYF
TRBJ2-5	TRBV7-3	CASSFRGTGTQYF
TRBJ2-1	TRBV9	CASSAWTGGFDEQFF
TRBJ2-3	TRBV7-9	CSSSLRGQSTDTQYF
TRBJ2-1	TRBV5-5	CASSLFTGTGDYNEQFF
TRBJ1-5	TRBV12-3/TRBV12-4	CASSFQRAQHF
TRBJ2-5	TRBV19	CASKDRGMETQYF
TRBJ1-1	TRBV5-6	CASSVQGRYTEAFF
TRBJ2-3	TRBV20-1	CSPPQADTQYF
TRBJ2-7	TRBV20-1	CSAVSAGDEQYF
TRBJ2-5	TRBV5-6	CASSFWGLHQETQYF
TRBJ2-7	TRBV4-1	CASSPNILLRGEQYF
TRBJ2-4	TRBV15	CATSRDRSDIQYF
TRBJ1-2	TRBV12-3/TRBV12-4	CASREGAGYGYTF
TRBJ2-5	TRBV6-2/TRBV6-3	CASSQPPTETQYF
TRBJ2-5	TRBV28	CASNSPSTVQETQYF
TRBJ2-5	TRBV7-9	CASSLHLGGPGETQYF